One and the same sample provided the 31 T cell receptor beta chains below, sequenced in a study of tumor and adjacent non-tumor tissue in lung cancer. TCRbeta libraries were built with three rounds of nested PCR, modified from ARM-PCR. Each CDR3 protein gets one entry after TCRdb re-called the multiplex PCR reads with MiXCR. This sample has some 73,000 distinct CDR3 sequences, with approximately 81% found just once. This sample's RNA came from whole unsorted tissue. More than 3 cm separated this lung sample from the edge of the tumor. Sequenced: distant non-tumor lung tissue. The receptors derive from a man aged 55-75 years with non-small cell lung cancer.

V is TRBV29-1 and J is TRBJ1-2, with D unclear. Per the germline V gene, CDR1 is SQVTM and CDR2 is ANQGSEA. There are 12 residues in the CDR3. DNA for the CDR3: TGCAGTGTCCGGATAAACGAGTTCGGCTACACCTTC. It encodes CSVRINEFGYTF.

As for this clonotype: Without the conserved terminal phenylalanine or tryptophan, this CDR3 likely stems from a read error. The chain carries TRBV6-5 and TRBJ1-6; TRBD1 agrees at 7 bases. The CDR3 contains 15 residues. The germline gives CDR1 MNHEY, CDR2 SVGAGI. CDR3 nucleotides: TGTGTCAGCAGTTACAAGACAGGGACTGATTCACCCCTCCACCTT. Its translation: CVSSYKTGTDSPLHL.

Note on this clonotype: The junction differs from germline at one of its ends, possibly a read error. The V call is TRBV10-1, the J call TRBJ1-2; D is ambiguous. The V gene's germline CDR1 is WNHNN and CDR2 SYGVQD (reference sequence). The CDR3 runs to 11 residues. The CDR3 loop is CASSDKYGYTF. The CDR3 nucleotides read TGCGCCAGCAGCGACAAATATGGGTACACCTTC.

A remark on this clonotype: Likely a read error: the CDR3 ends without its conserved phenylalanine or tryptophan. The chain is built from TRBV12-3 or TRBV12-4 and TRBJ2-5; D not resolved. The CDR3 length is 14 residues. The DNA for the CDR3 is TGTGCCAGTAGTTTATCGGTTAGTTGGGAGACCCAGTACCTC. This sequence encodes CASSLSVSWETQYL.

This clonotype was seen repeatedly, ten times or more. The genes are TRBV20-1 and TRBJ1-2; D is uncertain. Trimming stripped 3 bases from V and 0 bases from J, with 8 bases between. The CDR3 consists of 13 residues. Germline CDR1 DFQATT, CDR2 SNEGSKA (reference sequence). The CDR3 region is CSARTVANYGYTF. Here the CDR3 DNA reads TGCAGTGCTAGGACGGTAGCTAACTATGGCTACACCTTC.

About this clonotype itself: One end of the junction varies from germline; a read error may be responsible. J is TRBJ2-5 and V is TRBV11-2, with TRBD2 as a possible D gene (7 bases). CDR3 length: 16 amino acids. Looked up from germline, CDR1 is SGHAT and CDR2 is FQNNGV. The CDR3 protein is CASSSSMGGPKEIQCF. In DNA, the CDR3 is TGTGCCAGCAGCTCCTCAATGGGGGGGCCAAAGGAGATCCAGTGCTTC.

This sequence joins TRBV6-5 and TRBJ2-7; D could derive from TRBD1 or TRBD2 (5 bases each). The length of the CDR3 is 15 residues. Deletions cut 8 bases from V and 3 bases from J, with 20 bases between. The V gene's germline CDR1 is MNHEY and CDR2 SVGAGI. For the CDR3, the DNA is TGTGCCAGCTACAATGGGGGAATCACTCGCTACGAGCAGTACTTC. Its translation is CASYNGGITRYEQYF.

Worth noting for this clonotype: Germline and junction disagree at one end, which may indicate a read error. The CDR3 region is CARSLDAGIYNEQLF. CDR3 bases: TGTGCCAGAAGCTTAGACGCGGGGATCTACAATGAGCAGCTCTTC. The genes are TRBV11-1 and TRBJ2-1; the D gene is possibly TRBD2 (6 bases). The CDR3 has 15 residues. Germline-derived CDR1 and CDR2 are SGHAT and FQDESV (reference sequence).

This clonotype was seen repeatedly, ten times or more. The J gene is TRBJ1-5, the V gene TRBV30, with 9 positions matching TRBD1. The CDR3 length is 15 residues. With V trimmed by 4 bases and J by 2 bases, 6 bases remained unmatched. Germline assignment: CDR1 GTSNPN and CDR2 SVGIG (reference sequence). CDR3 sequence: CAWNTGQGGNQPQHF. In DNA, the CDR3 is TGTGCCTGGAATACGGGACAGGGAGGCAATCAGCCCCAGCATTTT. The full variable domain, in which reference TRBV30 and TRBJ1-5 provide the parts outside the CDR3, is SQTIHQWPATLVQPVGSPLSLECTVEGTSNPNLYWYRQAAGRGLQLLFYSVGIGQISSEVPQNLSASRPQDRQFILSSKKLLLSDSGFYLCAWNTGQGGNQPQHFGDGTRLSIL.

A remark on this clonotype: At one end the junction does not follow the germline gene, possibly because of a read error. The rearrangement links TRBV4-3 to TRBJ1-4; D not resolved. The CDR3 consists of 15 residues. Germline V gene data show CDR1 as LGHNA and CDR2 as YSLEER. This CDR3 reads CDSSQDGATNEKPFF. In nucleotides, the CDR3 is TGCGACAGCAGCCAAGATGGAGCAACTAATGAAAAGCCGTTTTTT.

The V call is TRBV12-3 or TRBV12-4, the J call TRBJ2-4; D may correspond to TRBD1 or TRBD2 (7 bases each). Trimming removed 3 bases from V and 8 bases from J, with 14 bases in between. The CDR3 consists of 14 residues. The CDR3: CASSLGGGAYIQYF. CDR3 nucleotide sequence: TGTGCCAGCAGTTTGGGAGGGGGCGCATACATTCAGTACTTC.

In regard to this clonotype: One end of the junction fails to match germline, which may point to a read error. This rearrangement joins TRBV11-2 to TRBJ2-6, with 8 bases lining up with TRBD1. The CDR3 totals 19 residues. Per germline, CDR1 SGHAT and CDR2 FQNNGV. The CDR3 nucleotides are TGTGCCAGCAGCTTAGTTCCAGGGGACAGGCCCTCTGGGGCCAACGTCCTAACTTTC. Encoded protein: CASSLVPGDRPSGANVLTF.

As for this clonotype: An end of the junction differs from the germline gene, which may be a read error. The rearrangement uses TRBV5-4 and TRBJ2-7; 10 bases fit TRBD2. This CDR3 comprises 18 residues. The V gene's germline CDR1 is SGHNT and CDR2 YYREEE (reference sequence). The CDR3 DNA follows: TGTGCCAGCAGCTTGGATGCTAGCGGGAGAGTCACCTCCCACGAGCAATACTTC. Encoded protein: CASSLDASGRVTSHEQYF. The full variable domain, with the rest looked up from reference TRBV5-4 and TRBJ2-7, is ETGVTQSPTHLIKTRGQQVTLRCSSQSGHNTVSWYQQALGQGPQFIFQYYREEENGRGNFPPRFSGLQFPNYSSELNVNALELDDSALYLCASSLDASGRVTSHEQYFGPGTRLTVT.

This clonotype was seen more than once but under ten times. This may be a read error: a much more frequent sequence differs by one nucleotide. The CDR3: CASNPGIPNNQPQHF. The CDR3 nucleotides read TGTGCCAGCAACCCTGGGATACCGAACAATCAGCCCCAGCATTTT. This rearrangement joins TRBV6-1 to TRBJ1-5; D not resolved. This CDR3 contains 15 residues. With 7 bases removed from V and 3 bases from J, the gap between germline ends came to 16 bases. Germline CDR1 MNHNS, CDR2 SASEGT.

With respect to this clonotype: A much larger clone is a single base away; this may be a read error. The J gene is TRBJ1-4, the V gene TRBV5-4; 7 nucleotides align to TRBD1. In germline, CDR1 is SGHNT, CDR2 YYREEE (reference sequence). The CDR3 spans 15 residues. With V trimmed by 3 bases and J by 9 bases, 11 bases remained unmatched. CDR3 protein: CASSSSGEGAKKLFF. As DNA, the CDR3 is TGTGCCAGCAGCTCCTCGGGAGAGGGGGCGAAAAAACTGTTTTTT. The full variable domain, completed using reference TRBV5-4 and TRBJ1-4, is ETGVTQSPTHLIKTRGQQVTLRCSSQSGHNTVSWYQQALGQGPQFIFQYYREEENGRGNFPPRFSGLQFPNYSSELNVNALELDDSALYLCASSSSGEGAKKLFFGSGTQLSVL.

The chain joins TRBV11-2 to TRBJ2-5, with D perhaps TRBD2 (7 bases). Germline V gives CDR1 SGHAT, CDR2 FQNNGV. The CDR3 contains 16 residues. V was cut by 7 bases and J by 5 bases, with 23 bases left in between. The CDR3 DNA follows: TGTGCCAGCATCTCCAGAATGGGGGGGCCACAGGAGACCCAGTACTTC. This gives the protein CASISRMGGPQETQYF.

With respect to this clonotype: Lacking the conserved final phenylalanine or tryptophan, this CDR3 likely reflects a read error. The chain links TRBV11-2 to TRBJ2-3; 7 bases are a match to TRBD2. CDR3 length: 15 amino acids. Germline CDR1 is SGHAT and CDR2 is FQNNGV. CDR3 loop: CASSFFLAAADTQYL. The DNA of the CDR3 is TGTGCCAGTAGCTTTTTCCTAGCGGCGGCAGATACGCAGTATTTA.

This clonotype was found once. The chain has TRBV20-1 and TRBJ1-5; a weak D match, TRBD1 (6 bases). Germline V gene data show CDR1 as DFQATT and CDR2 as SNEGSKA (reference sequence). Trimming took off 8 bases at V and 11 bases at J, with 28 bases between the two ends. The CDR3 extends over 15 amino acids. The CDR3: CSSRREGHSNRSQHF. The CDR3 region has the DNA TGCAGTAGCCGGAGGGAGGGACATAGCAATCGGTCCCAGCATTTT.

Worth noting for this clonotype: In this CDR3 the conserved last residue, phenylalanine or tryptophan, is missing, so a read error is likely. The limits of the CDR3 on the DNA are not certain, so only TCRdb's listed CDR3 is given. The chain employs TRBV11-3 and TRBJ2-3; whether TRBD2, the table's D call, matches the DNA was not checked. The CDR3 length equals 13 residues, ends included. Germline lookup yields CDR1 SGHNT and CDR2 YENEEA. CDR3 in amino acids: CASSFQEADTQYL.

Concerning this clonotype: At one of its ends the junction is not consistent with the germline gene, which may arise from a read error. The J gene is TRBJ1-3, the V gene TRBV6-6, with D hard to call. This CDR3 is 14 amino acids long. The germline gives CDR1 MNHNY, CDR2 SVGAGI (reference sequence). CDR3 protein: CASNPGSSGNTLYF. For the CDR3, the DNA is TGTGCCAGCAACCCGGGGAGCTCTGGAAACACCTTATACTTT.

Note on this clonotype: A read error may explain this, as a much larger clone is one base away. The chain recombines TRBV7-8 with TRBJ2-5; unclear D gene. Per the germline V gene, CDR1 is SGHVS and CDR2 is FQNEAQ. The CDR3 is 13 amino acids. V was clipped by 7 bases and J by 1 base, with 10 bases between them. CDR3 amino acids: CASNAQIQETQYF. The CDR3 DNA follows: TGTGCCAGCAACGCGCAGATCCAAGAGACCCAGTACTTC.

Concerning this clonotype: Here the CDR3 omits its conserved ending phenylalanine or tryptophan, so a read error is the likely source. The chain links TRBV29-1 to TRBJ2-7, with a weak D call TRBD2 (5 bases). CDR3 length: 13 residues. V was trimmed by 7 bases and J by 2 bases, leaving 15 bases between them. CDR1 is SQVTM and CDR2 is ANQGSEA in the germline V gene. The CDR3 loop is CSALDSVTYEQYL. CDR3 DNA sequence: TGCAGCGCACTGGACTCAGTTACCTACGAGCAGTACTTA.

Concerning this clonotype: The CDR3 does not close with the conserved phenylalanine or tryptophan, likely indicating a read error. The CDR3 sequence is CNVTGTSGFTVELFY. DNA for the CDR3: TGCAACGTGACCGGGACTAGCGGGTTCACCGTGGAGCTGTTTTAT. The rearrangement uses TRBV29-1 and TRBJ2-2; TRBD2 agrees at 12 bases. This CDR3 comprises 15 residues. Germline CDR1 reads SQVTM; CDR2 reads ANQGSEA.

On this clonotype itself: Mismatch with germline at one junction end may stem from a read error. The chain recombines TRBV11-1 with TRBJ2-2; the match to TRBD2 covers 8 bases. CDR1 and CDR2 (germline): SGHAT, FQDESV (reference sequence). The CDR3 contains 17 residues. The CDR3 nucleotides are TGTGCCACCAGCCGGACTAGCTGGGGGGCTAACACCGGGGAGCTGTTTTTT. Its translation is CATSRTSWGANTGELFF.

As for this clonotype: One junction end disagrees with the germline gene, perhaps due to a read error. This chain uses TRBV6-6 with TRBJ1-6; D is possibly TRBD1 (5 bases). Germline CDR1 reads MNHNY; CDR2 reads SVGAGI (reference sequence). The CDR3 totals 15 residues. The CDR3 DNA reads TGTGCCAGCAGTTACCGGGCAGGGTCCAATTCACCCCTCTACTTT. Translating gives CASSYRAGSNSPLYF.

About this clonotype: Lacking the conserved final phenylalanine or tryptophan, this CDR3 likely reflects a read error. This chain connects TRBV11-1 to TRBJ2-1; the D gene is possibly TRBD2 (6 bases). Per germline, CDR1 SGHAT and CDR2 FQDESV (reference sequence). The CDR3 runs 14 residues. Trimming shortened V by 8 bases and J by 9 bases, and 20 bases separated the two germline ends. The CDR3: CASGIYGTGGEQFS. The CDR3 DNA sequence: TGTGCCAGCGGCATTTACGGGACCGGGGGTGAGCAGTTCTCC.

Only one count was recorded for this clonotype. At one end, the junction sequence differs from germline, possibly due to a read error. V usage is TRBV11-2 and J usage is TRBJ2-1; possibly TRBD2 for D (5 bases). The CDR3 has 14 amino acids. Germline V gene data show CDR1 as SGHAT and CDR2 as FQNNGV. In DNA, the CDR3 is TGTGCCAGCAACCGGGTAGGAGGCTACAATGAGCATTTCTTC. As protein: CASNRVGGYNEHFF.

As regards this clonotype: One junction end does not reproduce the germline sequence, and a read error may be involved. The chain has TRBV29-1 and TRBJ2-1; D is perhaps TRBD1 (5 bases). This CDR3 is 13 amino acids long. The germline V gene has CDR1 SQVTM and CDR2 ANQGSEA. The CDR3 region is CSLWGWRYNVQFF. CDR3 nucleotides: TGCAGCCTTTGGGGCTGGCGGTACAATGTGCAGTTCTTC.

As to this clonotype: The junction does not match germline at one end; this may be a read error. V gene TRBV11-3 combines with J gene TRBJ2-1; D possibly corresponds to TRBD2 (6 bases). Germline V CDR1 and CDR2: SGHNT, YENEEA. This CDR3 spans 17 amino acids. CDR3 residues: CSSSLHRLVGVGNEQFF. The CDR3 DNA is TGCTCCAGCAGCTTACATCGACTAGTGGGAGTAGGTAATGAGCAGTTCTTC. The entire variable domain, with the rest obtained from reference TRBV11-3 and TRBJ2-1, is as follows: EAGVVQSPRYKIIEKKQPVAFWCNPISGHNTLYWYLQNLGQGPELLIRYENEEAVDDSQLPKDRFSAERLKGVDSTLKIQPAELGDSAVYLCSSSLHRLVGVGNEQFFGPGTRLTVL.

Concerning this clonotype itself: Here the CDR3 omits its conserved ending phenylalanine or tryptophan, so a read error is the likely source. V usage is TRBV10-1 and J usage is TRBJ2-2, with D possibly matching TRBD2 (5 bases). CDR1 and CDR2 from the germline V gene are WNHNN and SYGVQD (reference sequence). This CDR3 has 13 residues. V gave up 6 bases and J gave up 9 bases, with 14 bases separating them. CDR3 nucleotide sequence: TGCGCCAGCAGGAAGGACTGGGCCTGGGAGCTGTTTTTA. Its translation is CASRKDWAWELFL.

As for this clonotype: An end of the junction does not agree with germline; a read error may underlie this. This sequence joins TRBV5-4 and TRBJ1-1; 7 bases map to TRBD1. CDR3 length: 16 residues. Looked up from germline, CDR1 is SGHNT and CDR2 is YYREEE (reference sequence). The CDR3 coding sequence is TGTGTCAGCAGCGGGCAGACAGGGCTTGGGAACACTGAAGCCTTCTTT. Its protein product is CVSSGQTGLGNTEAFF.